These 30 T cell receptor beta chains were all obtained from the same sample, sequenced in a study of OX40 agonist ivuxolimab in advanced cancers. This table comes from immunoSEQ multiplex PCR, and its TCRdb copy is limited to in-frame clones, with some not included. The sample lists more than 70,000 clones; approximately 80% were seen once. The sample in question was CD4+ or CD8+ T cells sorted from blood, obtained in a trial of the OX40 agonist ivuxolimab. The origin of the receptors is an adult with an advanced solid tumor such as melanoma, head and neck, liver or kidney cancer.

This chain uses TRBV27 with TRBJ2-5; either TRBD1 or TRBD2 may fit D (5 bases each). Germline CDR1 and CDR2: MNHEY and SMNVEV (reference sequence). V lost 3 bases to trimming and J lost 3 bases, with 11 bases between them. The CDR3 covers 14 residues. CDR3 protein: CASSFRGSEETQYF. CDR3 nucleotides: TGTGCCAGCAGTTTTCGGGGCAGCGAAGAGACCCAGTACTTC.

In this sample, this clone turned up a few times. The chain has TRBV27 and TRBJ2-7, with TRBD2 identical over 8 bases. Germline CDR1 reads MNHEY; CDR2 reads SMNVEV (reference sequence). J gave up 0 bases and V 6 bases, and 7 bases lay outside the gene matches. The length of the CDR3 is 15 residues. The CDR3 loop is CASRVTGGNSYEQYF. CDR3 DNA: TGTGCCAGCAGGGTAACGGGGGGGAACTCCTACGAGCAGTACTTC.

This clone was found once. The chain links TRBV30 to TRBJ1-2, with 8 bases that match TRBD1. The CDR3 sequence is 15 residues long. Germline V gene lookup returns CDR1 GTSNPN and CDR2 SVGIG (reference sequence). V shed 4 bases and J 4 bases; nucleotides not matched to a gene: 11. In DNA, the CDR3 is TGTGCCTGGAATAGACAGGGGACGAACGGCTATGGCTACACCTTC. Encoded protein: CAWNRQGTNGYGYTF.

The chain uses TRBV7-8 and TRBJ2-7; TRBD2 matches at 7 bases. The V and J ends lost 5 bases and 0 bases, in that order; junction bases with no gene match: 4. The CDR3 extends over 14 amino acids. Germline V gives CDR1 SGHVS, CDR2 FQNEAQ. CDR3 nucleotides: TGTGCCAGCAGCGGGAGGGCCGACTCCTACGAGCAGTACTTC. Its protein is CASSGRADSYEQYF.

The chain has TRBV5-5 and TRBJ2-1; 11 bases are a match to TRBD1. Germline V gives CDR1 SGHKS, CDR2 YYEKEE (reference sequence). The V segment lost 3 bases and the J segment 4 bases; nucleotides outside the gene matches: 3. The CDR3 contains 15 residues. DNA for the CDR3: TGTGCCAGCAGCTCGGACAGGGGGCTGTACAATGAGCAGTTCTTC. It codes for CASSSDRGLYNEQFF.

The rearrangement joins TRBV6-1 to TRBJ1-5; D uncertain. The germline V gene has CDR1 MNHNS and CDR2 SASEGT. V dropped 6 bases and J dropped 0 bases, with 9 bases sitting between them. The CDR3 length is 14 residues. CDR3 in amino acids: CASRGRNSNQPQHF. The CDR3 nucleotides read TGTGCCAGCAGAGGACGGAATAGCAATCAGCCCCAGCATTTT.

The chain couples TRBV7-2 to TRBJ1-6; D is perhaps TRBD1 (5 bases). Germline V gene data show CDR1 as SGHTA and CDR2 as FQGNSA. Trimming left V 3 bases short and J 16 bases short, with 10 bases between. This CDR3 region has 11 residues. The CDR3 DNA follows: TGTGCCAGCAGCTTGGGGGGTACACTCCACTTT. This translates into CASSLGGTLHF.

The chain carries TRBV7-9 and TRBJ1-1, with D possibly being TRBD1 (5 bases). The CDR3 extends over 15 amino acids. Trimming removed 0 bases from V and 4 bases from J, with 12 bases in between. Germline CDR1 is SEHNR and CDR2 is FQNEAQ (reference sequence). The CDR3 DNA sequence: TGTGCCAGCAGCTTAGCGTTAGGGGAGGGCACTGAAGCTTTCTTT. This codes for CASSLALGEGTEAFF.

The J gene is TRBJ2-3, the V gene TRBV7-9; perhaps TRBD2 as D (6 bases). Trimming pared 6 bases from V and 1 base from J, leaving 20 bases between. This CDR3 is 17 amino acids long. Germline CDR1 reads SEHNR; CDR2 reads FQNEAQ (reference sequence). The CDR3 sequence: CASRTPRERSRTDTQYF. The DNA of the CDR3 is TGTGCCAGCAGGACCCCCCGGGAGCGGAGCCGCACAGATACGCAGTATTTT.

The table lists this clone with a count of one. V gene TRBV18 combines with J gene TRBJ1-2; D is uncertain. Germline-derived CDR1 and CDR2 are KGHSH and LQKENI. V gave up 3 bases and J gave up 8 bases, with 10 bases separating them. The CDR3 covers 12 residues. CDR3 nucleotides: TGTGCCAGCTCACCGTCGACCTTGGGCTACACCTTC. Amino acids: CASSPSTLGYTF.

The chain has TRBV10-3 and TRBJ2-1; possible D gene TRBD2, 7 bases. The CDR3 runs to 15 residues. Germline lookup yields CDR1 ENHRY and CDR2 SYGVKD. Trimming stripped 10 bases from V and 2 bases from J, with 18 bases between. The CDR3 nucleotides are TGTGCCACTAGAGGAACGGGGGGCCCCTACAATGAGCAGTTCTTC. Translated, it gives CATRGTGGPYNEQFF.

The V call is TRBV19, the J call TRBJ2-2, with 8 bases aligning to TRBD2. Looked up from germline, CDR1 is LNHDA and CDR2 is SQIVND (reference sequence). CDR3 size: 16 residues. Trimming cost V 7 bases and J 1 base; bases outside gene matches: 8. The CDR3 is CASTNHLAGNTGELFF. As DNA, the CDR3 is TGTGCCAGTACTAATCACCTAGCGGGGAACACCGGGGAGCTGTTTTTT.

This rearrangement joins TRBV30 to TRBJ1-5; a weak D match, TRBD1 (5 bases). With 2 bases removed from V and 0 bases from J, the gap between germline ends came to 14 bases. CDR1 GTSNPN and CDR2 SVGIG come from the germline V gene (reference sequence). CDR3 size: 16 residues. As DNA, the CDR3 is TGTGCCTGGAGTTCCCCGGGGACCTTTAGCAATCAGCCCCAGCATTTT. Its protein product is CAWSSPGTFSNQPQHF.

The V call is TRBV6-5, the J call TRBJ2-3, with 7 positions matching TRBD2. Germline assignment: CDR1 MNHEY and CDR2 SVGAGI. Unmatched junction bases numbered 8, after V lost 7 bases and J lost 1 base. The CDR3 runs to 15 residues. DNA of the CDR3: TGTGCCAGCACCCACACGGGGGGAGGCACAGATACGCAGTATTTT. Translation: CASTHTGGGTDTQYF.

This sequence joins TRBV18 and TRBJ2-3, with 11 bases matching TRBD2. The CDR3 covers 16 residues. Germline V gene lookup returns CDR1 KGHSH and CDR2 LQKENI. With V trimmed by 3 bases and J by 2 bases, 4 bases remained unmatched. The CDR3 here is CASSPGTSGDTDTQYF. The CDR3, as DNA: TGTGCCAGCTCACCTGGGACTAGCGGAGACACAGATACGCAGTATTTT.

A single count supports this clone. This sequence joins TRBV6-1 and TRBJ1-1; TRBD1 might be the D (5 bases). V lost 10 bases, J lost 7 bases, and 16 bases lay in between. Germline V CDR1 and CDR2: MNHNS, SASEGT. CDR3 size: 12 residues. This CDR3 reads CATDRAPLEAFF. In DNA form, the CDR3 reads TGTGCCACCGACAGAGCACCGCTTGAAGCTTTCTTT.

The V gene is TRBV28, the J gene TRBJ1-1; D is undetermined. The V and J ends lost 6 bases and 9 bases respectively, with 14 bases between them. The germline gives CDR1 MDHEN, CDR2 SYDVKM. This CDR3 has 12 amino acids. CDR3 sequence reads: CASRILAGKAFF. CDR3 bases: TGTGCCAGCAGAATTTTGGCGGGGAAAGCTTTCTTT.

The chain has TRBV12-5 and TRBJ1-1; 7 bases are shared with TRBD1. This CDR3 region has 17 residues. Trimming took 3 bases from V and 11 from J; bases not matched to a gene: 21. From germline, CDR1 is LGHNT and CDR2 FRNRAP. This CDR3 reads CASGLATQGTANRRAFF. Written as DNA, the CDR3 is TGTGCTAGTGGTTTAGCCACCCAGGGGACAGCGAACCGACGGGCTTTCTTT.

This clone was observed once. The chain is built from TRBV5-6 and TRBJ1-5; 7 nucleotides agree with TRBD1. V was pared by 1 base and J by 6 bases, with 10 bases of the junction left unmatched. The germline V gene encodes CDR1 SGHDT and CDR2 YYEEEE. This CDR3 has 16 residues. DNA for the CDR3: TGTGCCAGCAGCTTGAGGGGAGGGGGCTCGAGTCAGCCCCAGCATTTT. Protein sequence: CASSLRGGGSSQPQHF.

This clone has only one observation. This sequence joins TRBV15 and TRBJ2-5; D uncertain. V lost 0 bases to trimming and J lost 3 bases, with 5 bases between them. This CDR3 is 13 amino acids long. Germline-derived CDR1 and CDR2 are LNHNV and YYDKDF (reference sequence). The CDR3 spells CATSRDGKETQYF. DNA of the CDR3: TGTGCCACCAGCAGAGATGGGAAAGAGACCCAGTACTTC.

The V gene is TRBV6-6, the J gene TRBJ2-7, with TRBD1 matching 7 bases. The CDR3 runs 14 residues. The trim removed 6 bases at V and 0 bases at J, leaving 5 bases unmatched. Germline V gene sequence: CDR1 MNHNY, CDR2 SVGAGI (reference sequence). The CDR3 loop reads CASRRTGVSYEQYV. The CDR3 nucleotides read TGTGCCAGCAGGAGGACAGGTGTCTCCTACGAGCAGTACGTC.

The chain recombines TRBV2 with TRBJ1-4, with 7 bases identical to TRBD1. V trimming: 6 bases; J trimming: 3 bases; junction bases outside the gene matches: 4. Per the germline V gene, CDR1 is SNHLY and CDR2 is FYNNEI. The CDR3 runs to 14 residues. The CDR3 DNA sequence: TGTGCCAGCAGCAACAGGGGTGCTAATGAAAAACTGTTTTTT. Translating gives CASSNRGANEKLFF.

The chain is built from TRBV28 and TRBJ2-7; D not certain. CDR3 size: 12 residues. The germline CDR1 and CDR2 sequences are MDHEN and SYDVKM. V was cut by 5 bases and J by 4 bases, with 9 bases left in between. CDR3 in amino acids: CASSRRAYEQYF. The CDR3, as DNA: TGTGCCAGCAGTAGACGGGCTTACGAGCAGTACTTC.

The V and J genes are TRBV18 and TRBJ2-3; perhaps TRBD2 as D (6 bases). CDR1 and CDR2 from the germline V gene are KGHSH and LQKENI. The CDR3 has 16 amino acids. Trimming took 2 bases from V and 2 from J, leaving 14 bases between them. CDR3 DNA sequence: TGTGCCAGCTCACCAGTTTCCGGGAGACCCACAGATACGCAGTATTTT. It translates to CASSPVSGRPTDTQYF.

The genes are TRBV2 and TRBJ2-1; no clear D gene. V shed 3 bases and J shed 5 bases, with 11 bases lying between them. Germline loops: CDR1 SNHLY, CDR2 FYNNEI. The length of the CDR3 is 14 residues. The CDR3 spells CASSERRGNNEQFF. DNA of the CDR3: TGTGCCAGCAGTGAGAGGCGAGGAAACAATGAGCAGTTCTTC.

This clone was seen once. The chain employs TRBV7-3 and TRBJ2-3; the D is unclear. Germline V gene lookup returns CDR1 SGHTA and CDR2 FQGTGA. The CDR3 loop spans 12 amino acids. V was cut by 4 bases and J by 0 bases, with 2 bases left in between. Here the CDR3 DNA reads TGTGCCAGCAGCTCGAGCACAGATACGCAGTATTTT. Its protein is CASSSSTDTQYF.

The V and J genes are TRBV28 and TRBJ1-5, with D maybe TRBD1 (6 bases). The germline V gene encodes CDR1 MDHEN and CDR2 SYDVKM. The CDR3 runs to 18 residues. The germline V and J ends were trimmed by 6 bases and 0 bases, with 21 bases remaining between them. The CDR3 here is CASRKGGFETYSNQPQHF. The CDR3 coding sequence is TGTGCCAGCAGGAAAGGGGGGTTCGAAACGTATAGCAATCAGCCCCAGCATTTT. Drawing the rest from reference TRBV28 and TRBJ1-5, the complete variable domain is DVKVTQSSRYLVKRTGEKVFLECVQDMDHENMFWYRQDPGLGLRLIYFSYDVKMKEKGDIPEGYSVSREKKERFSLILESASTNQTSMYLCASRKGGFETYSNQPQHFGDGTRLSIL.

V and J are TRBV18 and TRBJ1-4; TRBD1 is a possible D gene (5 bases). Germline-derived CDR1 and CDR2 are KGHSH and LQKENI. The V gene lost 5 bases and the J gene lost 7 bases, with 8 bases spanning the gap. The CDR3 runs to 12 residues. The CDR3 DNA follows: TGTGCCAGCTCAGCAGGGACTGAAAAACTGTTTTTT. Translating gives CASSAGTEKLFF.

The chain combines TRBV28 with TRBJ1-1; D unclear. Trimming cost V 7 bases and J 0 bases, with 12 bases left between them. The CDR3 length is 14 residues. Germline V lookup: CDR1 MDHEN, CDR2 SYDVKM. CDR3: CASTSRAMNTEAFF. The CDR3 nucleotides read TGTGCCAGCACCAGTCGGGCCATGAACACTGAAGCTTTCTTT.

J is TRBJ1-6 and V is TRBV6-5; D not resolved. Trimming stripped 2 bases from V and 8 bases from J, with 13 bases between. The CDR3 runs 15 residues. Germline V CDR1 and CDR2: MNHEY, SVGAGI. The CDR3 reads CASSYRLGPYSPLHF. The CDR3 DNA follows: TGTGCCAGCAGTTACCGTCTCGGGCCTTATTCACCCCTCCACTTT.